The rows below give T cell receptor beta chains drawn from one sample of a study of blood T cells in healthy people across ages. TCRdb independently ran MiXCR on the 5' RACE reads; one entry per CDR3 protein. This table holds about 650,000 distinct CDR3 sequences, roughly half found once. Sequenced: blood. The receptors shown here come from an elderly woman in good health. The CDR3 runs from the conserved cysteine through the conserved F or W. The order of the fields is V gene, J gene, CDR3 protein.

>TRBV7-9|TRBJ1-3
CASSQVAGGYGNTIYF
>TRBV19|TRBJ2-3
CASHGQGVTDTQYF
>TRBV5-1|TRBJ2-7
CASSLGQGSYEQYF
>TRBV6-6|TRBJ2-5
CASISSGVETQYF
>TRBV4-1|TRBJ1-5
CASSQEPNSGELGSQPQHF
>TRBV7-2|-
CASSLAGSERGYEQYF
>TRBV6-1|TRBJ2-1
CASRPPGTRSYNEQFF
>TRBV6-6|TRBJ1-2
CASSYARGAPNYGYTF
>TRBV20-1|TRBJ1-1
CSARMRDRGMNTEAFF
>TRBV29-1|TRBJ2-1
CSVARTGDYNEQFF
>TRBV20-1|-
CSAWTSGYSGETQYF
>TRBV20-1|TRBJ2-5
CSARDWGTVQETQYF
>TRBV4-2|TRBJ1-6
CVSSQGTAYNSPLHF
>TRBV7-2|TRBJ2-2
CASSLITGELFF
>TRBV3-1|TRBJ1-2
CASSHLAGYTF
>TRBV29-1|TRBJ1-2
CSVEGGQGRSYTF
>TRBV29-1|TRBJ2-7
CSARSRRPYYEQYF
>TRBV7-9|TRBJ2-3
CASSMRRGELTDTQYF
>TRBV2|TRBJ1-5
CASSGGGGYQPQHF